This TCR beta chain was documented in a study of graft-versus-host responses after intestinal transplantation. Study details: All recipients were transplanted with multivisceral, liver-intestinal, or isolated intestinal grafts.

V was shortened by 1 base and J by 4 bases, with 6 bases between the two germline ends. Germline V gene sequence: CDR1 MGHRA, CDR2 YSYEKL. The CDR3 totals 13 residues. Assay used: immunoSEQ multiplex PCR; TCRdb lists only in-frame clones, some missing. The sample consists of more than 80,000 clones, roughly 80% of them appearing once. General study results and limits: Allografts from individuals with graft-donor T cell macrochimerism displayed high graft-versus-host to host-versus-graft clonal ratios. Ileal or blood samples showed some GvH clones first, and such clones were also found in recipient marrow. With peak circulating GvH clone levels came an association with early post-transplant HvG declines.

Comments on this clone: Its target is not known.

The clonotype comes from a human donor who received an intestinal transplant. Sequenced material: unstimulated CD8+ T cells sorted from spleen or lymph node cells, taken before intestinal transplant. The V call is TRBV4-1, the J call TRBJ2-3, with D unresolved. CDR3 region: CASSQVWADTQYF. CDR3 nucleotides: TGCGCCAGCAGCCAAGTATGGGCAGATACGCAGTATTTT.